The present entry profiles one T cell receptor (beta chain) with its context. Its antigen is unknown. The sample belongs to a study of T cells in localized non-small cell lung cancer. Study outcomes and limitations: The appearance of a median roughly 56 of the top 100 tumor clones was seen in adjacent lung.

Profiled with immunoSEQ multiplex PCR; TCRdb holds only in-frame clones, not every one. The table lists around 15,000 clones, 90% of them singletons, with roughly 1.2% in the top ten. The germline V gene encodes CDR1 SEHNR and CDR2 FQNEAQ (reference sequence). This CDR3 comprises 13 residues. Trimming pared 5 bases from V and 4 bases from J, leaving 12 bases between. This rearrangement joins TRBV7-9 to TRBJ2-7; D gene unclear. Specimen: peripheral blood mononuclear cells, collected before any cancer treatment. The TCR originated in a woman aged 40-75 years with stage III lung adenocarcinoma. The DNA of the CDR3 is TGTGCCAGCAGCCCTTTTCCAGCTTACGAGCAGTACTTC. It encodes CASSPFPAYEQYF.